This T cell receptor (beta chain) was captured in a study of cytomegalovirus exposure and HLA in healthy donors. Looking at the study overall: The approximately 120 validation repertoires were reported in a later analysis to have been generated on the same platform as the roughly 720 first-cohort repertoires.

From the roughly 110-subject validation cohort, which was separate from the roughly 690-subject first cohort, the donors were drawn. The CDR3 covers 15 residues. V gave up 0 bases and J gave up 0 bases, with 7 bases separating them. CDR1 and CDR2 (germline): SGDLS, YYNGEE. The repertoire was sequenced with immunoSEQ multiplex PCR; TCRdb's copy has only in-frame clones and lacks some. The top ten hold roughly a tenth of the sample, which has 150,000 to 200,000 clones, almost 85% seen once. Regarding the study as a whole: Cytomegalovirus association was listed for 164 TCR beta chains. Reportedly, diagnosis of cytomegalovirus status by the classifier showed high specificity and sensitivity.

A word on this clone: Its target is unknown.

J is TRBJ1-3 and V is TRBV9; tentatively, D is TRBD1 (5 bases). The TCR comes from a man aged 30 to 45 in good health and CMV-seropositive. The sample comprised PBMCs. The CDR3 nucleotides read TGTGCCAGCAGCGTAGGACAGTACTCTGGAAACACCATATATTTT. As protein: CASSVGQYSGNTIYF.